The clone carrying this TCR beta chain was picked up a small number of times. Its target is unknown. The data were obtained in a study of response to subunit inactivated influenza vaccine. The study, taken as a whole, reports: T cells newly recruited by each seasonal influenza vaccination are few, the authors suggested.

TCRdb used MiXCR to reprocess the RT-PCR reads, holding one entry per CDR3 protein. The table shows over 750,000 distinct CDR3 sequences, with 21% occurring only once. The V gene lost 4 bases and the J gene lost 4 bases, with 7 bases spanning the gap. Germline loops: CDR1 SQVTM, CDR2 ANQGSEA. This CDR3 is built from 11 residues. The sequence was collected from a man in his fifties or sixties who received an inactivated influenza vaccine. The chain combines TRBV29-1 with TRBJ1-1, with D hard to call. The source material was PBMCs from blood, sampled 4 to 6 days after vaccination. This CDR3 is CSVAVATEAFF. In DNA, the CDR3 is TGCAGCGTTGCCGTGGCCACTGAAGCTTTCTTT. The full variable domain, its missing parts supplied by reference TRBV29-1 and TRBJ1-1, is SAVISQKPSRDICQRGTSLTIQCQVDSQVTMMFWYRQQPGQSLTLIATANQGSEATYESGFVIDKFPISRPNLTFSTLTVSNMSPEDSSIYLCSVAVATEAFFGQGTRLTVV.